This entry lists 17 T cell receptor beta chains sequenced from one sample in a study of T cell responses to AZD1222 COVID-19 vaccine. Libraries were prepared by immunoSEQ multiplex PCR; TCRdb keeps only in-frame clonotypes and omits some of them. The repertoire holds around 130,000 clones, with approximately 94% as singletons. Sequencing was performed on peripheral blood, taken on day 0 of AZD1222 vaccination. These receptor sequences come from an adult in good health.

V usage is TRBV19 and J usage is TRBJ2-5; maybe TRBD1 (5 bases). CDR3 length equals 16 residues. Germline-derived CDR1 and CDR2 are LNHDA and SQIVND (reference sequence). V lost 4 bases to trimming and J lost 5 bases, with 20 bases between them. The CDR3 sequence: CASSNQMTALSETQYF. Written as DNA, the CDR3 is TGTGCCAGTAGTAACCAAATGACAGCCCTATCGGAGACCCAGTACTTC.

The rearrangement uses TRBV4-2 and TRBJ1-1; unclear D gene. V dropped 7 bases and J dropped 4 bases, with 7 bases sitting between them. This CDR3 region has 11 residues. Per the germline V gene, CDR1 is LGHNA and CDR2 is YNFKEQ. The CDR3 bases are TGTGCCAGCATGAGGAGCACTGAAGCTTTCTTT. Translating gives CASMRSTEAFF.

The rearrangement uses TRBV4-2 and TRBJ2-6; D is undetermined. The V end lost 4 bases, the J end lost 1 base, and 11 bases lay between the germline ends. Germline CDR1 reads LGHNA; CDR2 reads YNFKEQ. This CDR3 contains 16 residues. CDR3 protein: CASSPGGGSGANVLTF. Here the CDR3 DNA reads TGTGCCAGCAGCCCCGGCGGTGGATCTGGGGCCAACGTCCTGACTTTC.

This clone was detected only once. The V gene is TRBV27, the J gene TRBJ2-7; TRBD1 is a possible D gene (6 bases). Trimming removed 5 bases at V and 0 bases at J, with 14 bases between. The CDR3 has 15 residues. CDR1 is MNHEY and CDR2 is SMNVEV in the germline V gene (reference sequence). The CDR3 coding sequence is TGTGCCAGCAGTGAGGACAGCATGAGCTCCTACGAGCAGTACTTC. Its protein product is CASSEDSMSSYEQYF.

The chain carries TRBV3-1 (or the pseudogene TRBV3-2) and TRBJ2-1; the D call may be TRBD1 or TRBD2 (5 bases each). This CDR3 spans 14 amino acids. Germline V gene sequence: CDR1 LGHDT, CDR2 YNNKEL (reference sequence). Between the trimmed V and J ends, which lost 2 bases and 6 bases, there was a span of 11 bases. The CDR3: CASSQSGTINEQFF. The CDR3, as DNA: TGTGCCAGCAGCCAATCCGGGACCATCAATGAGCAGTTCTTC.

This chain's CDR3 is CASLGQPGQPQHF. As DNA, the CDR3 is TGTGCCAGCTTGGGACAACCTGGGCAGCCCCAGCATTTT. V is TRBV19 and J is TRBJ1-5; possibly TRBD1 for D (6 bases). V was pared by 9 bases and J by 7 bases, with 16 bases between. Germline V gives CDR1 LNHDA, CDR2 SQIVND (reference sequence). There are 13 residues in the CDR3. Full variable domain (remainder filled in from reference TRBV19 and TRBJ1-5): DGGITQSPKYLFRKEGQNVTLSCEQNLNHDAMYWYRQDPGQGLRLIYYSQIVNDFQKGDIAEGYSVSREKKESFPLTVTSAQKNPTAFYLCASLGQPGQPQHFGDGTRLSIL.

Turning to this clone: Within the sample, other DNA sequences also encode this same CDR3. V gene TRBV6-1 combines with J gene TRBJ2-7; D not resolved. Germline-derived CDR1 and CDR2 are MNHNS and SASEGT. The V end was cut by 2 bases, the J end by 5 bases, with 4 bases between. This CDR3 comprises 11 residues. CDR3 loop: CASSERNEQYF. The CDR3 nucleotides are TGTGCCAGCAGTGAAAGAAACGAGCAGTACTTC.

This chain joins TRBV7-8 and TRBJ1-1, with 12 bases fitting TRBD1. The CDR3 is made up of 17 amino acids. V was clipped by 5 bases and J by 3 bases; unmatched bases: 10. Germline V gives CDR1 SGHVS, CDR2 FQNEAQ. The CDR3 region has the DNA TGTGCCAGCAGCCCAAACCGGGACAGGGGGCATCACACTGAAGCTTTCTTT. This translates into CASSPNRDRGHHTEAFF. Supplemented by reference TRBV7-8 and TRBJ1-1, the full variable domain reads GAGVSQSPRYKVAKRGQDVALRCDPISGHVSLFWYQQALGQGPEFLTYFQNEAQLDKSGLPSDRFFAERPEGSVSTLKIQRTQQEDSAVYLCASSPNRDRGHHTEAFFGQGTRLTVV.

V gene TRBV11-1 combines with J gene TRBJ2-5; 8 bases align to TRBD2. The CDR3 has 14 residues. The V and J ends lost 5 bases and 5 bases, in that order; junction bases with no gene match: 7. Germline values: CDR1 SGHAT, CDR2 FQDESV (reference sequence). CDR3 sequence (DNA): TGTGCCAGCAGCCAGGAAGCGGGAGTGGAGACCCAGTACTTC. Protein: CASSQEAGVETQYF.

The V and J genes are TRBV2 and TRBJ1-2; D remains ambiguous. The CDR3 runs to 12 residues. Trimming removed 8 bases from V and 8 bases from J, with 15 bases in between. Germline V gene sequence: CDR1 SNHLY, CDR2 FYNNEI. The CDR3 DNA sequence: TGTGCCAGCGGGCGGAATCCACGGGGCTACACCTTC. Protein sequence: CASGRNPRGYTF.

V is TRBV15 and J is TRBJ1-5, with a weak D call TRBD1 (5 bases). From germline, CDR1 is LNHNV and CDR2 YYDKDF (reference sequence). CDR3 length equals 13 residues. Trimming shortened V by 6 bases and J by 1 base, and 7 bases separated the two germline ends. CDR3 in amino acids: CATRGDSNQPQHF. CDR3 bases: TGTGCCACCAGGGGGGACAGCAATCAGCCCCAGCATTTT.

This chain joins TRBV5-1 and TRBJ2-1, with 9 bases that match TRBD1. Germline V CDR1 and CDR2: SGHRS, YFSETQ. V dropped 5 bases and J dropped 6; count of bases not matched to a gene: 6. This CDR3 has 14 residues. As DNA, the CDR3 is TGCGCCAGCAGGACCGGGACAGGGTCCAATGAGCAGTTCTTC. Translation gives CASRTGTGSNEQFF.

The CDR3, as DNA: TGTGCCAGCAGTGAACCTGGAAACACCATATATTTT. Its protein is CASSEPGNTIYF. J is TRBJ1-3 and V is TRBV2; unclear D gene. Between the trimmed V and J ends, which lost 2 bases and 2 bases, there was a span of 1 base. There are 12 residues in the CDR3. Per germline, CDR1 SNHLY and CDR2 FYNNEI.

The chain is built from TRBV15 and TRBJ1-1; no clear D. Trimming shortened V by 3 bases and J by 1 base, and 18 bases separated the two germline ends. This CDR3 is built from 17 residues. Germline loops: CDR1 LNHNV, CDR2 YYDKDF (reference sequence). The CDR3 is CATSSPYRGGPNTEAFF. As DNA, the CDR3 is TGTGCCACCAGCAGTCCCTATCGCGGAGGGCCGAACACTGAAGCTTTCTTT.

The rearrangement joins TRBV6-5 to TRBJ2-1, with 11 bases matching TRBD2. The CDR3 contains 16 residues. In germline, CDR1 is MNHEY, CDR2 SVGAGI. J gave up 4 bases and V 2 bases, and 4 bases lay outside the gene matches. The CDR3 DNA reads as TGTGCCAGCAGTTACAAGGGACTAGCGGCGTACAATGAGCAGTTCTTC. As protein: CASSYKGLAAYNEQFF.

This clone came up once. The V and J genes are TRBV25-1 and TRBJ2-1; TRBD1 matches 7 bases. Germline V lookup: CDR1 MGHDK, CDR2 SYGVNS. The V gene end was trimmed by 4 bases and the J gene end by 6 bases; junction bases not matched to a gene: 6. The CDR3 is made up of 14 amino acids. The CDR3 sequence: CASSAGQSRNEQFF. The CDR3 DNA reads TGTGCCAGCAGTGCGGGACAGTCTCGCAATGAGCAGTTCTTC.

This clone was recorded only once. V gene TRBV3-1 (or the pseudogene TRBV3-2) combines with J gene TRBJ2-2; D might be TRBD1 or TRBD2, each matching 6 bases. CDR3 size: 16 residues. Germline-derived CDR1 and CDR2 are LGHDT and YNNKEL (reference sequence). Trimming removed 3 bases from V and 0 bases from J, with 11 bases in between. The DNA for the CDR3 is TGTGCCAGCAGCCACATGGGGGGCCCGAACACCGGGGAGCTGTTTTTT. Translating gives CASSHMGGPNTGELFF.